A selection of T cell receptor beta chains follows, all from one sample in a study. From the 5' RACE reads, TCRdb called clonotypes with MiXCR, one entry per CDR3 protein. In the table there are 9,500 to 14,000 distinct CDR3 sequences, about a quarter of which are singletons. Sequenced sample: Tregs sorted from a lymph node. These receptors were taken from a female donor with breast cancer. Each CDR3 is given with its conserved first and last residue. D genes are given only for firm matches. Only part of the rows carry a size: once, few, many, or a class if the clone is expanded.

>TRBJ2-1|few|TRBD2|15|TRBV7-2
CASSSRLAGGAEQFF
TGTGCCAGCAGCTCCCGACTAGCGGGAGGAGCGGAGCAGTTCTTC
>TRBJ2-1|few|NA|15|TRBV20-1
CSAATSPSSYNEQFF
TGCAGTGCCGCCACTAGCCCAAGCTCCTACAATGAGCAGTTCTTC
>TRBJ2-3|large|TRBD2|13|TRBV20-1
CSGRAGVTDTQYF
TGCAGTGGCCGAGCGGGAGTGACAGATACGCAGTATTTT
>TRBJ1-1|medium-sized|NA|15|TRBV29-1
CSVEVRPGWNTEAFF
TGCAGCGTTGAAGTTCGCCCGGGTTGGAACACTGAAGCTTTCTTT
>TRBJ1-1|many|NA|12|TRBV6-1
CAIRRMNTEAFF
TGTGCCATCCGGAGGATGAACACTGAAGCTTTCTTT
>TRBJ2-2|NA|NA|14|TRBV6-1
CASLWADGTGELFF
TGTGCCAGCCTCTGGGCAGACGGCACCGGGGAGCTGTTTTTT
>TRBJ2-3|medium-sized|NA|13|TRBV12-3/TRBV12-4
CASLNQGTDTQYF
TGTGCCAGCCTAAACCAGGGAACAGATACGCAGTATTTT
>TRBJ2-2|many|TRBD1|16|TRBV18
CASSPRLQGAAGELFF
TGTGCCAGCTCACCACGTCTCCAGGGGGCCGCCGGGGAGCTGTTTTTT
>TRBJ2-1|many|NA|16|TRBV20-1
CSAGGVGGVAYNEQFF
TGCAGTGCTGGCGGCGTCGGCGGGGTGGCCTACAATGAGCAGTTCTTC
>TRBJ2-7|NA|TRBD1|14|TRBV5-6
CASSAGTGPYERYF
TGTGCCAGCAGCGCCGGGACAGGGCCCTACGAGCGGTACTTC
>TRBJ2-1|NA|NA|13|TRBV7-9
CASSLVQNKEQVF
TGTGCCAGCAGCTTAGTACAGAACAAGGAGCAGGTCTTC
>TRBJ2-1|medium-sized|NA|16|TRBV11-2
CASSVRVASSYNEQFF
TGTGCCAGCAGCGTTAGGGTAGCGAGCTCCTACAATGAGCAGTTCTTC
>TRBJ2-3|medium-sized|TRBD2|17|TRBV5-1
CASSLEGLAGRTDTQYF
TGCGCCAGCAGCTTGGAGGGACTAGCGGGCCGCACAGATACGCAGTATTTT
>TRBJ2-3|medium-sized|TRBD1|12|TRBV10-1
CASRGPGQGMYF
TGCGCCAGTCGGGGCCCGGGACAGGGGATGTATTTT
>TRBJ1-1|medium-sized|NA|12|TRBV29-1
CSVRVWNTEAFF
TGCAGCGTTCGCGTGTGGAACACTGAAGCTTTCTTT
>TRBJ2-1|few|NA|15|TRBV5-1
CASSSAWGAHNEQFF
TGCGCCAGCAGCTCGGCCTGGGGGGCACACAATGAGCAGTTCTTC
>TRBJ1-1|NA|NA|14|TRBV12-3/TRBV12-4
CASSPRESFTEAFF
TGTGCCAGCAGTCCCCGGGAGTCGTTCACTGAAGCTTTCTTT
>TRBJ2-3|NA|NA|14|TRBV20-1
CSARPRGPTDTQYF
TGCAGTGCTAGACCCAGGGGCCCAACAGATACGCAGTATTTT
>TRBJ2-7|medium-sized|TRBD2|19|TRBV28
CASSFDDGLAGGTSYEQYF
TGTGCCAGCAGTTTCGATGACGGACTAGCGGGAGGAACTTCCTACGAGCAGTACTTC
>TRBJ2-1|medium-sized|TRBD1|14|TRBV27
CASSLMTGAHEQFF
TGTGCCAGCAGTTTAATGACAGGGGCCCATGAGCAGTTCTTC
>TRBJ2-3|NA|TRBD2|18|TRBV29-1
CGVEGLGGLAGNTDTQYF
TGCGGCGTTGAAGGGTTGGGGGGACTAGCGGGAAACACAGATACGCAGTATTTT
>TRBJ2-1|many|TRBD2|16|TRBV25-1
CASSDPGVAGVNEQFF
TGTGCCAGCAGTGACCCCGGGGTAGCGGGAGTGAATGAGCAGTTCTTC
>TRBJ2-7|medium-sized|TRBD2|19|TRBV6-6
CASSYSGLAGGQSVYEQYF
TGTGCCAGCAGTTACTCGGGGCTAGCGGGAGGACAGTCCGTCTACGAGCAGTACTTC
>TRBJ2-5|NA|NA|15|TRBV5-1
CASSFHQTPQVTQYF
TGCGCCAGCAGCTTTCATCAGACACCACAAGTGACCCAGTACTTC
>TRBJ2-1|NA|TRBD2|15|TRBV29-1
CSVASGTSVTNEQFF
TGCAGCGTTGCTAGTGGGACTAGCGTTACTAATGAGCAGTTCTTC
>TRBJ1-5|many|NA|16|TRBV3-1
CASSPGQPYSNQPQHF
TGTGCCAGCAGCCCAGGACAGCCGTATAGCAATCAGCCCCAGCATTTT
>TRBJ2-7|many|TRBD1|14|TRBV19
CASSGGTGGYEQYF
TGTGCCAGTAGTGGGGGGACAGGAGGCTACGAGCAGTACTTC